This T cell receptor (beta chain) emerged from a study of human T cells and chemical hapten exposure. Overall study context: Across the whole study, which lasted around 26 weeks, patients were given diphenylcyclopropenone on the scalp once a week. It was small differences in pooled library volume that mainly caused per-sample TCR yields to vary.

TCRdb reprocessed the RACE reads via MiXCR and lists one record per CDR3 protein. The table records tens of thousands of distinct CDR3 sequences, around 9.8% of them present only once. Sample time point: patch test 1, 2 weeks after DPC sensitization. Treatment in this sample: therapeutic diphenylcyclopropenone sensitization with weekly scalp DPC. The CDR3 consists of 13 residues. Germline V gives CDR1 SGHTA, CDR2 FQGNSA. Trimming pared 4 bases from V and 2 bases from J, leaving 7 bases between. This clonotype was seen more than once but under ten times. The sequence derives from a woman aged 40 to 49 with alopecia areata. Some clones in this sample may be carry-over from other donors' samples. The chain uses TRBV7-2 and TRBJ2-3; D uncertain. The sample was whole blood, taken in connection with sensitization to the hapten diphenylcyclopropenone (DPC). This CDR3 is CASSSGSTDTQYF. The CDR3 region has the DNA TGTGCCAGCAGCTCGGGTTCCACAGATACGCAGTATTTT.